This T cell receptor (beta chain) was sequenced in a study of radiation and T cells in renal cell carcinoma. Whole-study findings and limits: Top tumor clonotypes rose in blood 2 weeks post-radiation, then contracted. No pretreatment tumor biopsies were available for baseline clonotypes.

Sequencing used immunoSEQ multiplex PCR; TCRdb keeps in-frame clones, though not all of them. The table lists about 100,000 clones, approximately 82% of them singletons, with roughly 7.9% in the top ten. This clone was counted a single time. Antigen: not known. Time point indicated: blood 4 weeks post-SBRT, at nephrectomy. Treatment specified: 15 Gy SBRT to primary tumor, nephrectomy 4 weeks later. The sample consisted of blood, taken from a patient whose treatment included radiotherapy and nephrectomy. This TCR was sampled from a man in his sixties with renal cell carcinoma.

CDR3 DNA: TGTGCCAGCGCACTTACCGGGACAGTCTACAATCAGCCCCAGCATTTT. Amino acids: CASALTGTVYNQPQHF. The chain links TRBV2 to TRBJ1-5, with 7 bases aligning to TRBD1. The CDR3 spans 16 residues. CDR1 and CDR2 from the germline V gene are SNHLY and FYNNEI. The V gene end was trimmed by 8 bases and the J gene end by 3 bases; junction bases not matched to a gene: 13.